Below, one T cell receptor beta chain is given with its context. Its cognate antigen is unknown. The source of the sample is a study of cytomegalovirus exposure and HLA in healthy donors. Study-level results: Highest at DRB1 and lowest at HLA-C, TCR association rates differed among HLA loci in a later analysis. Certain sequence variants were highly shared and formed a cluster, and this cluster was likely a sequencing artifact.

This CDR3 has 17 residues. CDR1 and CDR2 (germline): MGHRA, YSYEKL. V was pared by 0 bases and J by 2 bases, with 14 bases between. PCR employed 60 Vbeta and 13 Jbeta primers. Here immunoSEQ multiplex PCR was the method, and the copy in TCRdb shows in-frame clones only, minus some. The sample comprises about 130,000 clones, approximately 82% of which are singletons, and approximately 3% rests with the top ten. Sequencing was performed on PBMCs. The sequence was collected from a woman under 30 in good health and CMV-seropositive. The chain combines TRBV4-1 with TRBJ1-5; D not certain. The CDR3, as DNA: TGCGCCAGCAGCCAAGATGGCGGCGGGCTCGGCAATCAGCCCCAGCATTTT. Its protein is CASSQDGGGLGNQPQHF.